Below, one TCR beta chain is given with its context. Produced via immunoSEQ multiplex PCR; TCRdb's table is partial and in-frame only. The repertoire holds roughly 2.5 million clones, with 85% to 95% as singletons. The data stem from a study of shared clonotypes between healthy human individuals. This CDR3 has 15 residues. Germline lookup yields CDR1 GTSNPN and CDR2 SVGIG (reference sequence). V dropped 2 bases and J dropped 3; count of bases not matched to a gene: 7. J is TRBJ2-3 and V is TRBV30; 8 nucleotides line up with TRBD2. Material for sequencing was naive CD4+ T cells sorted from blood. Subset reported: CD45RA+ positively selected. The sequence came from a man younger than 30 in good health. The CDR3 spells CAWSLAAGGTDTQYF. CDR3 bases: TGTGCCTGGAGTTTGGCGGCGGGAGGAACAGATACGCAGTATTTT. The whole variable domain, remainder taken from reference TRBV30 and TRBJ2-3, is SQTIHQWPATLVQPVGSPLSLECTVEGTSNPNLYWYRQAAGRGLQLLFYSVGIGQISSEVPQNLSASRPQDRQFILSSKKLLLSDSGFYLCAWSLAAGGTDTQYFGPGTRLTVL.